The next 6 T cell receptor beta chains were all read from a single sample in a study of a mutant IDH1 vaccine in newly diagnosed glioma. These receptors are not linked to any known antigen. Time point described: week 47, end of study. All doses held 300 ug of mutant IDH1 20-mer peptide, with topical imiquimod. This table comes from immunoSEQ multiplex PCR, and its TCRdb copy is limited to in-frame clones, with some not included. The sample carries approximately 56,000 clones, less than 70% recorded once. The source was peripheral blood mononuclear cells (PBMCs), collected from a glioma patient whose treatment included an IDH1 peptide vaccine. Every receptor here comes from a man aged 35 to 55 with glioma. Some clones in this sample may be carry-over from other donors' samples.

DNA of the CDR3: TGTGCCAGCAGTCAGGTCATCAACTACGAGCAGTACTTC. Protein product: CASSQVINYEQYF. The chain has TRBV6-5 and TRBJ2-7; D gene ambiguous. CDR1 is MNHEY, CDR2 SVGAGI, per germline. V lost 5 bases to trimming and J lost 3 bases, with 11 bases between them. This CDR3 has 13 amino acids.

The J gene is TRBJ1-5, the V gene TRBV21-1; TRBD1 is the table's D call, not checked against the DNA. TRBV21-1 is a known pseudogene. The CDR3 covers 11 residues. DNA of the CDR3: TGTGCCAGCAACTGGGCCGAGCCCCAGCATTTT. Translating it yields CASNWAEPQHF.

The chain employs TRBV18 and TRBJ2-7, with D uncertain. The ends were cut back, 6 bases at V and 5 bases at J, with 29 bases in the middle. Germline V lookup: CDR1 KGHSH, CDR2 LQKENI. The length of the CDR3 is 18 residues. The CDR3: CASSPTAPLSNSLHEQYF. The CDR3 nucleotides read TGTGCCAGCTCCCCCACGGCCCCCCTCTCCAACTCCCTCCACGAGCAGTACTTC. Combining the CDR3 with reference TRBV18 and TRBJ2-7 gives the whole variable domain NAGVMQNPRHLVRRRGQEARLRCSPMKGHSHVYWYRQLPEEGLKFMVYLQKENIIDESGMPKERFSAEFPKEGPSILRIQQVVRGDSAAYFCASSPTAPLSNSLHEQYFGPGTRLTVT.

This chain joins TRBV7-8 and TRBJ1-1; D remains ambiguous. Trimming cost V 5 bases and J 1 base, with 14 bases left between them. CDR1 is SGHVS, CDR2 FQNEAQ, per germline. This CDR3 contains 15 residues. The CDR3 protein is CASSPVVGGNTEAFF. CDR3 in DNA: TGTGCCAGCAGCCCCGTCGTTGGAGGGAACACTGAAGCTTTCTTT.

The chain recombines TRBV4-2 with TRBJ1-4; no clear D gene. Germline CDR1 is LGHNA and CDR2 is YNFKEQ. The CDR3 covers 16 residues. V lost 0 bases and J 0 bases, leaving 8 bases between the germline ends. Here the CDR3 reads CASSQDFAATNEKLFF. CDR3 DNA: TGTGCCAGCAGCCAAGATTTTGCAGCAACTAATGAAAAACTGTTTTTT.

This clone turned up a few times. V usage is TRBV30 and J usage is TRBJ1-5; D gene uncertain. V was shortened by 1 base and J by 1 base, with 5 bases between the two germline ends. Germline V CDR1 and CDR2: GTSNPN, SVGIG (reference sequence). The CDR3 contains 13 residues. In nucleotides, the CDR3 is TGTGCCTGGAGTGCGAGAAGCAATCAGCCCCAGCATTTT. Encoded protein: CAWSARSNQPQHF.